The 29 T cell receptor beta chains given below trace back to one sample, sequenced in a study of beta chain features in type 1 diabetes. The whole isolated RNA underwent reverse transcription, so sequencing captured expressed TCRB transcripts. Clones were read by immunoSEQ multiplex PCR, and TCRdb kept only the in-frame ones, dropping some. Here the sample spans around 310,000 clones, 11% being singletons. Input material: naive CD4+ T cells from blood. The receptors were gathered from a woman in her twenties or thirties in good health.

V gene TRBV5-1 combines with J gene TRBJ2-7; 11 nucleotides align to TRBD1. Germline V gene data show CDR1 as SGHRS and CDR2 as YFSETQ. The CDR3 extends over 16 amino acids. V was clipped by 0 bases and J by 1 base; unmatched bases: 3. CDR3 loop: CASSLGTGGNSYEQYF. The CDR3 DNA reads TGCGCCAGCAGCTTGGGGACAGGGGGCAATTCCTACGAGCAGTACTTC.

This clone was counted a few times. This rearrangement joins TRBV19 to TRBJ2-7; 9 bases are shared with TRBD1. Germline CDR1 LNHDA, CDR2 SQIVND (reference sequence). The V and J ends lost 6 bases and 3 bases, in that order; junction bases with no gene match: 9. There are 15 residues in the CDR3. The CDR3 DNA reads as TGTGCCAGTAGGACATCCGGGACAGGGATCTACGAGCAGTACTTC. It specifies CASRTSGTGIYEQYF.

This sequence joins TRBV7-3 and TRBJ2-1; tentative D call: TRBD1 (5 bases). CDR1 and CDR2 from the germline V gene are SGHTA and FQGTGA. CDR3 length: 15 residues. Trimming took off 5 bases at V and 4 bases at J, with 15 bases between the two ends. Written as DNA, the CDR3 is TGTGCCAGCAGCACCCATCTAACAGGATACAATGAGCAGTTCTTC. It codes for CASSTHLTGYNEQFF.

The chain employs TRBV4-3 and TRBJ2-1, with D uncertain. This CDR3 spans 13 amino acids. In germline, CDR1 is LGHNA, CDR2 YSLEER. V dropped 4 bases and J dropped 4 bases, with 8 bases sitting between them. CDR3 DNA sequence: TGCGCCAGCAGCCGCAGCGCTTACAATGAGCAGTTCTTC. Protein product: CASSRSAYNEQFF.

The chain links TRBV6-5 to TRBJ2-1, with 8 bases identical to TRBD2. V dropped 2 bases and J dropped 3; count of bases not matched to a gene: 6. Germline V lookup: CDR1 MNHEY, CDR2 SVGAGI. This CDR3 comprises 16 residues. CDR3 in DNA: TGTGCCAGCAGTTACCGGGTAGCGGGGTACTACAATGAGCAGTTCTTC. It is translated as CASSYRVAGYYNEQFF.

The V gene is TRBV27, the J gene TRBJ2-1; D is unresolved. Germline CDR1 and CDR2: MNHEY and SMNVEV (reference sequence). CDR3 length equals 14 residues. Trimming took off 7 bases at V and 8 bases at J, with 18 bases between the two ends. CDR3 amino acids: CASTISYQTHEQFF. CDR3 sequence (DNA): TGTGCCAGCACTATTAGCTACCAGACCCATGAGCAGTTCTTC.

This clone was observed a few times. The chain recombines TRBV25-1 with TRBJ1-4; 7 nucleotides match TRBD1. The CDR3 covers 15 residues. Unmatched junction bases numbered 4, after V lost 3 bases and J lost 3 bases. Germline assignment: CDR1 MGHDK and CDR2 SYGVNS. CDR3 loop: CASSDDRASNEKLFF. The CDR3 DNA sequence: TGTGCCAGCAGTGATGACAGGGCTTCTAATGAAAAACTGTTTTTT.

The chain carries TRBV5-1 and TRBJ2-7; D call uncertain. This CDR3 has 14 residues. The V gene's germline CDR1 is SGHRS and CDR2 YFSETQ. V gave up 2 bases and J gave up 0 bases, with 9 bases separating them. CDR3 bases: TGCGCCAGCAGCTTTCTCGGTGACTCCTACGAGCAGTACTTC. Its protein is CASSFLGDSYEQYF. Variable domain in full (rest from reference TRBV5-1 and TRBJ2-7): KAGVTQTPRYLIKTRGQQVTLSCSPISGHRSVSWYQQTPGQGLQFLFEYFSETQRNKGNFPGRFSGRQFSNSRSEMNVSTLELGDSALYLCASSFLGDSYEQYFGPGTRLTVT.

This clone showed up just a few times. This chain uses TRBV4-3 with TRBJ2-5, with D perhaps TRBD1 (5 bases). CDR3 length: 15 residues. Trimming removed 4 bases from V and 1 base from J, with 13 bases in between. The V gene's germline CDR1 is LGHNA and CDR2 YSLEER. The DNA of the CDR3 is TGCGCCAGCAGCCGTGGCGACGACAGCCAAGAGACCCAGTACTTC. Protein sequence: CASSRGDDSQETQYF.

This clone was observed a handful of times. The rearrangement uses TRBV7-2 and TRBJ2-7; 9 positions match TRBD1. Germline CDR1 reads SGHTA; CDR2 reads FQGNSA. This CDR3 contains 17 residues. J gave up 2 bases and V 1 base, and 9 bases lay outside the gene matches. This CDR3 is CASSLDPPGQGTYEQYF. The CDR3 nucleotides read TGTGCCAGCAGCTTAGACCCTCCGGGACAGGGCACCTACGAGCAGTACTTC.

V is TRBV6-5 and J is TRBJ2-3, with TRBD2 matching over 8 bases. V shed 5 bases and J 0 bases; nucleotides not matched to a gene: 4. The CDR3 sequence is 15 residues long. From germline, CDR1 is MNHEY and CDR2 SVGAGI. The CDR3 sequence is CASSLGLASTDTQYF. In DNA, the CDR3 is TGTGCCAGCAGTCTAGGACTAGCTAGCACAGATACGCAGTATTTT.

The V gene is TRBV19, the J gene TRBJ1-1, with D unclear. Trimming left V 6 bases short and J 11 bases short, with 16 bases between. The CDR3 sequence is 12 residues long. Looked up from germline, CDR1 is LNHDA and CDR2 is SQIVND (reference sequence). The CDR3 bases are TGTGCCAGTAGACACCAGGACTTTCAGGCTTTCTTT. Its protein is CASRHQDFQAFF. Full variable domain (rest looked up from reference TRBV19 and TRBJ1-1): DGGITQSPKYLFRKEGQNVTLSCEQNLNHDAMYWYRQDPGQGLRLIYYSQIVNDFQKGDIAEGYSVSREKKESFPLTVTSAQKNPTAFYLCASRHQDFQAFFGQGTRLTVV.

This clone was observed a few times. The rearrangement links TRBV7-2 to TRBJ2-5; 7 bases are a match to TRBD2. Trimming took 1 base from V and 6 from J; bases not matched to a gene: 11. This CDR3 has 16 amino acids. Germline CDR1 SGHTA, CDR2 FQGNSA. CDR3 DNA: TGTGCCAGCAGCTTAGATCCAGGCGTGGGAGGGAAGACCCAGTACTTC. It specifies CASSLDPGVGGKTQYF.

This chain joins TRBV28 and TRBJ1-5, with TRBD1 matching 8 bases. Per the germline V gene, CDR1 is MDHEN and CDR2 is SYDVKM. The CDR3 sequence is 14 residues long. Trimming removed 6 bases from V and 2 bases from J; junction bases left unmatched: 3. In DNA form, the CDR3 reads TGTGCCAGCAGGGTGACAGGGGGCAATCAGCCCCAGCATTTT. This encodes CASRVTGGNQPQHF.

CDR3 residues: CASTLGGGRNQPQHF. CDR3 sequence (DNA): TGTGCCAGCACCCTGGGGGGGGGTAGGAATCAGCCCCAGCATTTT. The V and J genes are TRBV28 and TRBJ1-5; D possibly corresponds to TRBD1 (5 bases). V lost 7 bases and J lost 4, with 17 bases in between. Looked up from germline, CDR1 is MDHEN and CDR2 is SYDVKM. The length of the CDR3 is 15 residues.

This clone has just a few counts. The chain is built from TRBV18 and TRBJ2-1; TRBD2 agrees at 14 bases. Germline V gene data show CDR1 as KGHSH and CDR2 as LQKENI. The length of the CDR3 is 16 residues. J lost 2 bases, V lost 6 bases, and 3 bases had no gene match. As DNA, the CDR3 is TGTGCCAGCTCGGGACTAGCGGGAGTTGCCTACAATGAGCAGTTCTTC. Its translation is CASSGLAGVAYNEQFF.

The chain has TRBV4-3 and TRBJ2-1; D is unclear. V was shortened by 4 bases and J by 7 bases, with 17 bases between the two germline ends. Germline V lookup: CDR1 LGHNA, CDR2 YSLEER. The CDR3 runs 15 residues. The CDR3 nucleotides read TGCGCCAGCAGCCCTGTGGCTACCGCTAGGAATGAGCAGTTCTTC. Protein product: CASSPVATARNEQFF.

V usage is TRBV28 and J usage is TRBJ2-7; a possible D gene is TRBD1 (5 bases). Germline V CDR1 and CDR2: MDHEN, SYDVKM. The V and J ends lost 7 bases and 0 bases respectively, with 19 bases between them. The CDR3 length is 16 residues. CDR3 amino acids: CASTTPPPGNSYEQYF. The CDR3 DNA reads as TGTGCCAGCACCACACCCCCCCCAGGGAACTCCTACGAGCAGTACTTC.

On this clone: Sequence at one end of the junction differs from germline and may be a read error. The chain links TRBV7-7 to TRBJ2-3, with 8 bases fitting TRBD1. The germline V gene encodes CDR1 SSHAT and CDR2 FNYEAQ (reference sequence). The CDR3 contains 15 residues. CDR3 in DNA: TGTGCTAGCAGCTCAGGACAGGGCCGACCGGATACGCAGTATTTT. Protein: CASSSGQGRPDTQYF. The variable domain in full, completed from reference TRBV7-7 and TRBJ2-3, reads GAGVSQSPRYKVTKRGQDVTLRCDPISSHATLYWYQQALGQGPEFLTYFNYEAQPDKSGLPSDRFSAERPEGSISTLTIQRTEQRDSAMYRCASSSGQGRPDTQYFGPGTRLTVL.

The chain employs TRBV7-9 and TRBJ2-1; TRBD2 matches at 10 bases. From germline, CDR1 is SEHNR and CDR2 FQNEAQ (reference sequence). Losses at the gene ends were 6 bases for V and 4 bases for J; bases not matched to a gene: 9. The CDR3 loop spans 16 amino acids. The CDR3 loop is CASSRTELAGYNEQFF. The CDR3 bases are TGTGCCAGCAGTAGAACAGAACTAGCGGGGTACAATGAGCAGTTCTTC.

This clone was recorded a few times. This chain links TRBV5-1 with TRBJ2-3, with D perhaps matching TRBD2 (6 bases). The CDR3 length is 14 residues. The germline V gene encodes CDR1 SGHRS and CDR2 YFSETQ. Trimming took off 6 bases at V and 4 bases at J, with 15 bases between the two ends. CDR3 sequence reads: CASNGGGGADTQYF. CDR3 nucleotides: TGCGCCAGCAATGGGGGAGGTGGCGCAGATACGCAGTATTTT. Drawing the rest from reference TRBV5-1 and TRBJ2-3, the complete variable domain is KAGVTQTPRYLIKTRGQQVTLSCSPISGHRSVSWYQQTPGQGLQFLFEYFSETQRNKGNFPGRFSGRQFSNSRSEMNVSTLELGDSALYLCASNGGGGADTQYFGPGTRLTVL.

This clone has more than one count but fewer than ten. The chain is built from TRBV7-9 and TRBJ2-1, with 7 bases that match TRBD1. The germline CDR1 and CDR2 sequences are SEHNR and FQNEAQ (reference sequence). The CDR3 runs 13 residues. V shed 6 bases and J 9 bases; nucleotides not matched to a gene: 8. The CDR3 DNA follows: TGTGCCAGCAGAACGACAGGGCCTAGTGAGCAGTTCTTC. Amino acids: CASRTTGPSEQFF.

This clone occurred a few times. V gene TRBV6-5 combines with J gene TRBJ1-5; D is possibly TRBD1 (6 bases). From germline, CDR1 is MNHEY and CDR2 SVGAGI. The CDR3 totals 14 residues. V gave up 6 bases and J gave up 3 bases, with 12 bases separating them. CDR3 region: CASRGAGDNQPQHF. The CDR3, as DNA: TGTGCCAGCAGGGGAGCAGGGGACAATCAGCCCCAGCATTTT.

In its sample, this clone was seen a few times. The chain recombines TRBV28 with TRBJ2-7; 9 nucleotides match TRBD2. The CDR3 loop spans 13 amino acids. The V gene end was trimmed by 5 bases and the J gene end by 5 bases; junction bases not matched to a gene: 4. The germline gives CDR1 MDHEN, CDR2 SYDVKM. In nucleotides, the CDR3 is TGTGCCAGCAGTCCGGGACTAGCAGACGAGCAGTACTTC. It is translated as CASSPGLADEQYF.

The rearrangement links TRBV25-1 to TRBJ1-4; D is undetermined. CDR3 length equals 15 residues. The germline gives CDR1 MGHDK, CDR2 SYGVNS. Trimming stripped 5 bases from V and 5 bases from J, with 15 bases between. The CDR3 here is CASSSNPRANEKLFF. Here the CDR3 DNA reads TGTGCCAGCAGTTCCAACCCTCGTGCGAATGAAAAACTGTTTTTT.

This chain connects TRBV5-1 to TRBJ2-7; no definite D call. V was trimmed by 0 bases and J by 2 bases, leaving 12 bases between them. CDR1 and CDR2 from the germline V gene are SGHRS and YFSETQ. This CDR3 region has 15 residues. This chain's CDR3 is CASSLEFGNPYEQYF. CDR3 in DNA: TGCGCCAGCAGCTTGGAGTTTGGCAATCCCTACGAGCAGTACTTC. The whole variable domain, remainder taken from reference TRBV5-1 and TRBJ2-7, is KAGVTQTPRYLIKTRGQQVTLSCSPISGHRSVSWYQQTPGQGLQFLFEYFSETQRNKGNFPGRFSGRQFSNSRSEMNVSTLELGDSALYLCASSLEFGNPYEQYFGPGTRLTVT.

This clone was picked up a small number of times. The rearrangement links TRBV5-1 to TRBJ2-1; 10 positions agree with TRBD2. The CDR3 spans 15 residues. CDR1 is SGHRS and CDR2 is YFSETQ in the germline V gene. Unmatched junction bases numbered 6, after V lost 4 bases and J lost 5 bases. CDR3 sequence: CASSIRTSGDNEQFF. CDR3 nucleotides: TGCGCCAGCAGCATACGGACTAGCGGAGACAATGAGCAGTTCTTC.

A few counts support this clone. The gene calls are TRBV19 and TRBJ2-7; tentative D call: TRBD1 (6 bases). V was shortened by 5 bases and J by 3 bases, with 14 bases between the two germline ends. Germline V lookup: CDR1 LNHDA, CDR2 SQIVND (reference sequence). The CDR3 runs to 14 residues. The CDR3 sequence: CASSRSTGFYEQYF. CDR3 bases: TGTGCCAGTAGTCGATCGACAGGATTCTACGAGCAGTACTTC.

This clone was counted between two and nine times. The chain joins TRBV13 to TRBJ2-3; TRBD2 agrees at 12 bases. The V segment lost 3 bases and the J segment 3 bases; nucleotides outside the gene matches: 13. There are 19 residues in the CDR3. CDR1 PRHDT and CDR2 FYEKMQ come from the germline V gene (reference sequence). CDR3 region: CASSLTTSGSLELTDTQYF. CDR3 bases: TGTGCCAGCAGCTTGACGACTAGCGGGAGTCTAGAGTTGACAGATACGCAGTATTTT.